The present T cell receptor beta chain was sequenced within a study of blood T cell repertoires in COVID-19. Per the authors' pipeline: Reference gene primer amplification in the assay estimated nucleated cell counts. Produced via immunoSEQ multiplex PCR; TCRdb's table is partial and in-frame only. V and J calls and clone size come straight from that table; D and trimming were deduced from the DNA. Here the sample spans roughly 59,000 clones, around 83% being singletons. In this sample, this clone turned up a few times. Germline V lookup: CDR1 SGHVS, CDR2 FQNEAQ. J was trimmed by 5 bases and V by 6 bases; bases with no gene match: 8. This CDR3 spans 14 amino acids.

The chain recombines TRBV7-8 with TRBJ2-5; 8 positions agree with TRBD2. The TCR was taken from a human donor in a cohort sampled during active COVID-19. The sample was peripheral blood. As DNA, the CDR3 is TGTGCCAGCAGGCTAATGTGGACTAGCGAGACCCAGTACTTC. As protein: CASRLMWTSETQYF.